This is a list of T cell receptor beta chains from one sample in a study of HIV-infected patients and healthy controls. Via MiXCR, TCRdb re-called the 5' RACE reads, giving one row per CDR3 protein. The sample comprises about 67,000 distinct CDR3 sequences, about a sixth of which are singletons, and around 5.9% rests with the top ten. Material: CD4+ T cells from blood. The receptor set was obtained from a human donor in good health. The CDR3 runs from the conserved cysteine through the conserved F or W. The order of the fields is CDR3 protein, CDR3 DNA, clone size, J gene, D gene, V gene. The D gene is left open where the match is weak. Clone size is not always given. Where it is, it says once, few, many or a class for expanded clones.

CDR3 protein: CASSPEFSYNEQFF
CDR3 DNA: TGTGCCAGCAGCCCAGAGTTTTCCTACAATGAGCAGTTCTTC
clone size: NA
J gene: TRBJ2-1
D gene: NA
V gene: TRBV7-3

CDR3 protein: CASKREWDNQPQHF
CDR3 DNA: TGTGCCAGTAAGAGAGAGTGGGACAATCAGCCCCAGCATTTT
clone size: many
J gene: TRBJ1-5
D gene: NA
V gene: TRBV19

CDR3 protein: CSASTGGPDTQYF
CDR3 DNA: TGCAGCGCCTCTACCGGGGGCCCAGATACGCAGTATTTT
clone size: many
J gene: TRBJ2-3
D gene: NA
V gene: TRBV29-1

CDR3 protein: CASSLQGGTGELFF
CDR3 DNA: TGTGCCAGCAGCCTACAGGGTGGCACCGGGGAGCTGTTTTTT
clone size: few
J gene: TRBJ2-2
D gene: NA
V gene: TRBV3-1

CDR3 protein: CAWSSTSGARLRNEQFF
CDR3 DNA: TGTGCCTGGAGTTCGACTAGCGGGGCAAGGTTGCGTAATGAGCAGTTCTTC
clone size: many
J gene: TRBJ2-1
D gene: TRBD2
V gene: TRBV30

CDR3 protein: CAIPSSSGANVLTF
CDR3 DNA: TGTGCCATCCCGTCATCCTCTGGGGCCAACGTCCTGACTTTC
clone size: NA
J gene: TRBJ2-6
D gene: NA
V gene: TRBV7-8

CDR3 protein: CASSVGQWDGYTF
CDR3 DNA: TGTGCCAGCAGTGTGGGCCAATGGGATGGCTACACCTTC
clone size: few
J gene: TRBJ1-2
D gene: NA
V gene: TRBV2

CDR3 protein: CASSPLVRLVTDYMVTQYF
CDR3 DNA: TGTGCCAGCTCACCCCTCGTGCGACTAGTTACTGATTACATGGTGACCCAGTACTTC
clone size: NA
J gene: TRBJ2-5
D gene: NA
V gene: TRBV18

CDR3 protein: CASRLIDNQPQHF
CDR3 DNA: TGTGCCAGCAGACTCATAGACAATCAGCCCCAGCATTTT
clone size: NA
J gene: TRBJ1-5
D gene: NA
V gene: TRBV6-2/TRBV6-3

CDR3 protein: CASSPGSSTNEKLFF
CDR3 DNA: TGTGCCAGCAGCCCCGGGTCATCAACTAATGAAAAACTGTTTTTT
clone size: NA
J gene: TRBJ1-4
D gene: NA
V gene: TRBV6-2/TRBV6-3

CDR3 protein: CSVGPRGLREQYF
CDR3 DNA: TGCAGCGTTGGTCCCAGGGGGCTACGCGAGCAGTACTTC
clone size: NA
J gene: TRBJ2-7
D gene: TRBD1
V gene: TRBV29-1

CDR3 protein: CASSLSGVTGQYF
CDR3 DNA: TGTGCCAGCAGTTTATCCGGCGTAACCGGGCAGTACTTC
clone size: NA
J gene: TRBJ2-7
D gene: NA
V gene: TRBV12-3/TRBV12-4

CDR3 protein: CASSAGGAYEQYF
CDR3 DNA: TGTGCCAGTTCAGCGGGAGGGGCCTACGAGCAGTACTTC
clone size: NA
J gene: TRBJ2-7
D gene: TRBD2
V gene: TRBV7-2

CDR3 protein: CASSSTSYNEQFF
CDR3 DNA: TGTGCCAGCAGCTCTACCTCCTACAATGAGCAGTTCTTC
clone size: NA
J gene: TRBJ2-1
D gene: NA
V gene: TRBV7-2

CDR3 protein: CASSRDGKETQYF
CDR3 DNA: TGTGCCAGCTCACGGGACGGGAAAGAGACCCAGTACTTC
clone size: NA
J gene: TRBJ2-5
D gene: NA
V gene: TRBV18

CDR3 protein: CASSLESGGSYGYTF
CDR3 DNA: TGTGCCAGCAGTTTAGAGTCTGGGGGCAGCTATGGCTACACCTTC
clone size: few
J gene: TRBJ1-2
D gene: NA
V gene: TRBV12-3/TRBV12-4